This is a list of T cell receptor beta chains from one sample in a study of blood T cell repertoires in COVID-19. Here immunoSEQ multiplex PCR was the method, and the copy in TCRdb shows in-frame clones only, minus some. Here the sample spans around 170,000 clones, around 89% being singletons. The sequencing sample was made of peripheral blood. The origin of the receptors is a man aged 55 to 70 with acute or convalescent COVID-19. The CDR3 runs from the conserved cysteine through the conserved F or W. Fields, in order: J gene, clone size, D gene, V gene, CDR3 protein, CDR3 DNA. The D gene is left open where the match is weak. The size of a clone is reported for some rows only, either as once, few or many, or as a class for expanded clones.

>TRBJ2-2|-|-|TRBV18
CASSPRPGGELFF
TGTGCCAGCTCACCCCGACCAGGAGGGGAGCTGTTTTTT
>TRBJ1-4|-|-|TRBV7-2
CASSLAIREKLFF
TGTGCCAGCAGCTTAGCGATCAGGGAAAAACTGTTTTTT
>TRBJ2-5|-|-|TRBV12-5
CASGPGVQETQYF
TGTGCTAGTGGTCCCGGGGTCCAAGAGACCCAGTACTTC
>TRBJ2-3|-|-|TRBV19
CASSALVAGTDTQYF
TGTGCCAGTAGCGCTTTGGTAGCGGGCACAGATACGCAGTATTTT
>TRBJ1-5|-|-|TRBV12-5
CASGLGAHQPQHF
TGTGCTAGTGGTTTGGGGGCTCATCAGCCCCAGCATTTT
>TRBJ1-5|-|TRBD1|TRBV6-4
CASSGSGGSNQPQHF
TGTGCCAGCAGTGGTTCAGGGGGTAGCAATCAGCCCCAGCATTTT
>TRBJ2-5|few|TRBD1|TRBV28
CASSLEDRGGTQYF
TGTGCCAGCAGTTTAGAGGACAGGGGTGGGACCCAGTACTTC
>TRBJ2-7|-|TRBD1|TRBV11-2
CASSFGTGPYEQYF
TGTGCCAGCAGCTTCGGGACAGGGCCCTACGAGCAGTACTTC
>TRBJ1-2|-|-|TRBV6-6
CASSYERSGYTF
TGTGCCAGCAGTTACGAGCGGAGTGGCTACACCTTC
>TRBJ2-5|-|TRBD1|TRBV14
CASSPTGGLETQYF
TGTGCCAGCAGCCCGACAGGGGGTCTGGAGACCCAGTACTTC
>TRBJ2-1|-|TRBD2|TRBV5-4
CASSSRGLAGGAEQFF
TGTGCCAGCAGCTCCCGGGGACTAGCGGGAGGGGCTGAGCAGTTCTTC
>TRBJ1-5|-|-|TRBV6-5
CASSRGVVGLQPQHF
TGTGCCAGCAGTCGCGGGGTAGTGGGGCTTCAGCCCCAGCATTTT
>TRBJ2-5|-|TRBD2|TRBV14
CASSPLLAGQETQYF
TGTGCCAGCAGCCCCTTACTAGCGGGCCAAGAGACCCAGTACTTC
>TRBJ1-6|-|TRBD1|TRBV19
CATWDRGNSPLHF
TGTGCCACATGGGACAGGGGCAATTCACCCCTCCACTTT
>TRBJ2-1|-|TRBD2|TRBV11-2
CASSSMIGGLGYNEQFF
TGTGCCAGCAGCTCCATGATTGGGGGACTAGGGTACAATGAGCAGTTCTTC
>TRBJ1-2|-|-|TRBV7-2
CASSLGAGRGYTF
TGTGCCAGCAGCTTAGGGGCCGGCCGGGGCTACACCTTC
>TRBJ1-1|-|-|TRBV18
CASSPRQMNTEAFF
TGTGCCAGCTCACCACGACAGATGAACACTGAAGCTTTCTTT